This TCR beta chain originates from a study of response to subunit inactivated influenza vaccine. Study-wide results and limits: Authors suggested that a seasonal influenza vaccination recruits few new T cells each time.

TCRdb used MiXCR to reprocess the RT-PCR reads, holding one entry per CDR3 protein. This repertoire shows 550,000 to 800,000 distinct CDR3 sequences, around 14% found once; its top ten account for 9.5% to 13%. V was shortened by 1 base and J by 0 bases, with 11 bases between the two germline ends. Germline-derived CDR1 and CDR2 are SGHTA and FQGNSA. CDR3 size: 16 residues. This clonotype was counted only a few times. Its specificity is not known. The source was PBMCs from blood, collected 11 to 12 days after vaccination. The chain carries TRBV7-2 and TRBJ2-3; the D gene is possibly TRBD1 (5 bases). This clonotype was sampled from a man in his forties or fifties who received an inactivated influenza vaccine. The DNA of the CDR3 is TGTGCCAGCAGCTTAGGGCAAGGACAAAGCACAGATACGCAGTATTTT. Translation gives CASSLGQGQSTDTQYF.